This is a list of T cell receptor beta chains from one sample in a study of shared clonotypes between healthy human individuals. TCRdb's table, derived via immunoSEQ multiplex PCR, lists solely in-frame clones and lacks some. The table includes 1,400,000 or so clones, about 98.5% detected once. Sequenced: naive CD4+ T cells sorted from blood. The receptor set was obtained from a man aged 25-40 years in good health. The CDR3 runs from the conserved cysteine through the conserved F or W. The order of the fields is CDR3 protein, CDR3 DNA, J gene, clone size, D gene, V gene. The D gene is left open where the match is weak. For some rows the clone size is stated as once, few or many, or as a class when expanded; others skip it.

CDR3aa: CASSNPADRLYEQYF
CDR3nt: TGTGCCAGTAGCAACCCCGCGGACAGGCTCTACGAGCAGTACTTC
j_gene: TRBJ2-7
abundance: NA
d_gene: TRBD1
v_gene: TRBV19

CDR3aa: CASSLNRQGAGTEAFF
CDR3nt: TGTGCCAGCTCACTTAATCGACAGGGGGCCGGCACTGAAGCTTTCTTT
j_gene: TRBJ1-1
abundance: NA
d_gene: TRBD1
v_gene: TRBV18

CDR3aa: CASSSQGRAYEQYF
CDR3nt: TGTGCCAGCAGCTCGCAGGGCCGGGCCTACGAGCAGTACTTC
j_gene: TRBJ2-7
abundance: NA
d_gene: NA
v_gene: TRBV11-2

CDR3aa: CASSQPPGRVPDTQYF
CDR3nt: TGTGCCAGCAGCCAACCACCGGGGAGGGTTCCAGATACGCAGTATTTT
j_gene: TRBJ2-3
abundance: NA
d_gene: TRBD2
v_gene: TRBV7-9

CDR3aa: CASTPRGNNEQFF
CDR3nt: TGTGCCAGTACCCCCCGGGGGAACAATGAGCAGTTCTTC
j_gene: TRBJ2-1
abundance: NA
d_gene: NA
v_gene: TRBV19

CDR3aa: CASSQEDIRDRGQPQHF
CDR3nt: TGCGCCAGCAGCCAAGAGGATATCCGGGACAGAGGGCAGCCCCAGCATTTT
j_gene: TRBJ1-5
abundance: NA
d_gene: TRBD1
v_gene: TRBV4-1

CDR3aa: CASSWGPDQPQHF
CDR3nt: TGTGCCAGCAGCTGGGGGCCGGATCAGCCCCAGCATTTT
j_gene: TRBJ1-5
abundance: NA
d_gene: NA
v_gene: TRBV7-2

CDR3aa: CASSLPHSTYGYTF
CDR3nt: TGTGCCAGCAGTCTCCCTCACAGCACCTATGGCTACACCTTC
j_gene: TRBJ1-2
abundance: NA
d_gene: NA
v_gene: TRBV2

CDR3aa: CASSVVGPPRTDSYEQYF
CDR3nt: TGTGCCAGCAGCGTAGTAGGTCCGCCTAGGACGGACTCCTACGAGCAGTACTTC
j_gene: TRBJ2-7
abundance: NA
d_gene: NA
v_gene: TRBV9

CDR3aa: CATSRGGLGQPQHF
CDR3nt: TGTGCCACCAGCAGGGGGGGACTCGGTCAGCCCCAGCATTTT
j_gene: TRBJ1-5
abundance: NA
d_gene: NA
v_gene: TRBV15

CDR3aa: CASSEVTSGTHEQYF
CDR3nt: TGTGCCAGCAGTGAAGTCACTAGCGGGACCCACGAGCAGTACTTC
j_gene: TRBJ2-7
abundance: NA
d_gene: TRBD2
v_gene: TRBV6-1

CDR3aa: CSVDWGSGRLETQYF
CDR3nt: TGCAGCGTTGATTGGGGAAGCGGGAGGTTAGAGACCCAGTACTTC
j_gene: TRBJ2-5
abundance: NA
d_gene: TRBD2
v_gene: TRBV29-1

CDR3aa: CATSSPRQGIQYF
CDR3nt: TGTGCCACCAGCTCTCCAAGGCAGGGTATTCAGTACTTC
j_gene: TRBJ2-4
abundance: NA
d_gene: NA
v_gene: TRBV15

CDR3aa: CASSYDRDKPTGELFF
CDR3nt: TGTGCCAGCAGTTACGACCGGGACAAACCCACCGGGGAGCTGTTTTTT
j_gene: TRBJ2-2
abundance: NA
d_gene: NA
v_gene: TRBV6-5

CDR3aa: CASSLGLAGGKETQYF
CDR3nt: TGCGCCAGCAGCCTTGGACTAGCGGGAGGGAAAGAGACCCAGTACTTC
j_gene: TRBJ2-5
abundance: NA
d_gene: TRBD2
v_gene: TRBV5-1

CDR3aa: CASSLVPPKETQYF
CDR3nt: TGCGCCAGCAGCTTGGTACCTCCAAAGGAGACCCAGTACTTC
j_gene: TRBJ2-5
abundance: NA
d_gene: NA
v_gene: TRBV5-1

CDR3aa: CAWSLMNTEAFF
CDR3nt: TGTGCCTGGAGCCTAATGAACACTGAAGCTTTCTTT
j_gene: TRBJ1-1
abundance: once
d_gene: NA
v_gene: TRBV30

CDR3aa: CASSAAAGMGEQYF
CDR3nt: TGCGCCAGCAGCGCGGCGGCAGGTATGGGCGAGCAGTACTTC
j_gene: TRBJ2-7
abundance: NA
d_gene: NA
v_gene: TRBV5-1

CDR3aa: CASSQDGSSYEQYF
CDR3nt: TGCGCCAGCAGCCAAGATGGTAGCTCCTACGAGCAGTACTTC
j_gene: TRBJ2-7
abundance: NA
d_gene: NA
v_gene: TRBV4-3

CDR3aa: CASQAGGPDEQFF
CDR3nt: TGTGCCAGCCAAGCGGGAGGGCCCGATGAGCAGTTCTTC
j_gene: TRBJ2-1
abundance: NA
d_gene: TRBD2
v_gene: TRBV7-9

CDR3aa: CASSLREDTEAFF
CDR3nt: TGTGCCAGCAGTTTACGGGAGGACACTGAAGCTTTCTTT
j_gene: TRBJ1-1
abundance: NA
d_gene: NA
v_gene: TRBV28

CDR3aa: CASSLYLAGAVYNEQFF
CDR3nt: TGTGCCAGCAGTTTGTACCTAGCGGGAGCAGTCTACAATGAGCAGTTCTTC
j_gene: TRBJ2-1
abundance: NA
d_gene: TRBD2
v_gene: TRBV27

CDR3aa: CASRRSREAEAFF
CDR3nt: TGCGCCAGCAGAAGGTCCAGGGAGGCCGAAGCTTTCTTT
j_gene: TRBJ1-1
abundance: once
d_gene: NA
v_gene: TRBV5-1

CDR3aa: CASSRLEQGETQYF
CDR3nt: TGTGCCAGCAGTCGCCTCGAGCAGGGGGAGACCCAGTACTTC
j_gene: TRBJ2-5
abundance: once
d_gene: NA
v_gene: TRBV25-1

CDR3aa: CSAGDSNFYEQYF
CDR3nt: TGCAGCGCAGGGGACAGTAATTTCTACGAGCAGTACTTC
j_gene: TRBJ2-7
abundance: NA
d_gene: TRBD1
v_gene: TRBV29-1

CDR3aa: CASSYTTGGYTF
CDR3nt: TGTGCCAGCAGTTACACTACAGGGGGCTACACCTTC
j_gene: TRBJ1-2
abundance: NA
d_gene: NA
v_gene: TRBV28

CDR3aa: CASSQGGINYGYTF
CDR3nt: TGTGCCAGCAGTCAGGGGGGAATTAACTATGGCTACACCTTC
j_gene: TRBJ1-2
abundance: NA
d_gene: TRBD1
v_gene: TRBV6-1

CDR3aa: CASWPGANYGYTF
CDR3nt: TGTGCCAGTTGGCCAGGAGCTAACTATGGCTACACCTTC
j_gene: TRBJ1-2
abundance: NA
d_gene: NA
v_gene: TRBV6-5

CDR3aa: CASSPQRDQPQHF
CDR3nt: TGTGCCAGCTCACCCCAGAGAGATCAGCCCCAGCATTTT
j_gene: TRBJ1-5
abundance: NA
d_gene: NA
v_gene: TRBV18

CDR3aa: CASSQDNGRAEAFF
CDR3nt: TGTGCCAGCAGCCAAGATAATGGGAGGGCTGAAGCTTTCTTT
j_gene: TRBJ1-1
abundance: NA
d_gene: NA
v_gene: TRBV4-2

CDR3aa: CASSLGRDYGYTF
CDR3nt: TGTGCCAGCAGCTTGGGACGGGACTATGGCTACACCTTC
j_gene: TRBJ1-2
abundance: NA
d_gene: NA
v_gene: TRBV5-6

CDR3aa: CASSRERAKGEQYF
CDR3nt: TGCGCCAGCAGCCGGGAACGTGCGAAGGGGGAGCAGTACTTC
j_gene: TRBJ2-7
abundance: NA
d_gene: NA
v_gene: TRBV5-1

CDR3aa: CASRDRGDQPQHF
CDR3nt: TGTGCCAGCAGGGACAGGGGTGATCAGCCCCAGCATTTT
j_gene: TRBJ1-5
abundance: once
d_gene: TRBD1
v_gene: TRBV6-1

CDR3aa: CSAEGTDTQYF
CDR3nt: TGCAGTGCCGAGGGGACAGATACGCAGTATTTT
j_gene: TRBJ2-3
abundance: NA
d_gene: NA
v_gene: TRBV20-1

CDR3aa: CASSRGTGNQETQYF
CDR3nt: TGTGCCAGCTCACGGGGTACAGGGAACCAAGAGACCCAGTACTTC
j_gene: TRBJ2-5
abundance: NA
d_gene: NA
v_gene: TRBV18

CDR3aa: CASSESGYTYEQYF
CDR3nt: TGTGCCAGCAGTGAATCGGGGTATACCTACGAGCAGTACTTC
j_gene: TRBJ2-7
abundance: NA
d_gene: NA
v_gene: TRBV2

CDR3aa: CARLGQGDEQFF
CDR3nt: TGTGCCAGGCTCGGACAGGGGGATGAGCAGTTCTTC
j_gene: TRBJ2-1
abundance: NA
d_gene: TRBD1
v_gene: TRBV27

CDR3aa: CSVEVRRVDGYTF
CDR3nt: TGCAGCGTTGAAGTGCGCAGGGTCGATGGCTACACCTTC
j_gene: TRBJ1-2
abundance: NA
d_gene: NA
v_gene: TRBV29-1

CDR3aa: CASSLTGSSTDTQYF
CDR3nt: TGTGCCAGCAGCCTCACCGGGTCCAGCACAGATACGCAGTATTTT
j_gene: TRBJ2-3
abundance: NA
d_gene: NA
v_gene: TRBV5-4

CDR3aa: CATSRDPTDTQYF
CDR3nt: TGTGCCACCAGCAGAGACCCCACAGATACGCAGTATTTT
j_gene: TRBJ2-3
abundance: NA
d_gene: NA
v_gene: TRBV15

CDR3aa: CASSYTDRGNEQYF
CDR3nt: TGTGCCAGCAGCTATACTGACAGGGGTAACGAGCAGTACTTC
j_gene: TRBJ2-7
abundance: NA
d_gene: TRBD1
v_gene: TRBV5-6

CDR3aa: CASSLSELAAKNIQYF
CDR3nt: TGCGCCAGCAGCTTGTCGGAGTTGGCAGCCAAAAACATTCAGTACTTC
j_gene: TRBJ2-4
abundance: NA
d_gene: NA
v_gene: TRBV5-1

CDR3aa: CAWSAGFSNQPQHF
CDR3nt: TGTGCCTGGAGTGCGGGGTTTAGCAATCAGCCCCAGCATTTT
j_gene: TRBJ1-5
abundance: NA
d_gene: NA
v_gene: TRBV30

CDR3aa: CASSGRGDTSGTDTQYF
CDR3nt: TGTGCCAGCTCTGGAAGGGGTGACACCTCTGGCACAGATACGCAGTATTTT
j_gene: TRBJ2-3
abundance: NA
d_gene: NA
v_gene: TRBV18

CDR3aa: CTSSQGDFWRVLSEGAYEQYF
CDR3nt: TGCACCAGCAGCCAAGGGGATTTCTGGCGGGTATTATCCGAGGGGGCCTACGAGCAGTACTTC
j_gene: TRBJ2-7
abundance: NA
d_gene: NA
v_gene: TRBV1

CDR3aa: CASSSLTRGGNEQFF
CDR3nt: TGTGCCAGCAGCTCCTTAACTAGGGGCGGGAATGAGCAGTTCTTC
j_gene: TRBJ2-1
abundance: once
d_gene: NA
v_gene: TRBV7-9

CDR3aa: CAWKGQYNQPQHF
CDR3nt: TGTGCCTGGAAAGGACAGTACAATCAGCCCCAGCATTTT
j_gene: TRBJ1-5
abundance: NA
d_gene: NA
v_gene: TRBV30

CDR3aa: CASSLNGAGYTF
CDR3nt: TGTGCCAGCAGCCTAAATGGGGCTGGCTACACCTTC
j_gene: TRBJ1-2
abundance: NA
d_gene: NA
v_gene: TRBV11-2

CDR3aa: CATLGHVEAFF
CDR3nt: TGTGCCACCCTGGGACACGTGGAAGCTTTCTTT
j_gene: TRBJ1-1
abundance: NA
d_gene: NA
v_gene: TRBV28

CDR3aa: CASSGTGAPNQPQHF
CDR3nt: TGTGCCAGCAGCGGGACAGGGGCCCCGAATCAGCCCCAGCATTTT
j_gene: TRBJ1-5
abundance: once
d_gene: TRBD1
v_gene: TRBV9

CDR3aa: CASSWAGQGSYEQYF
CDR3nt: TGTGCCAGCAGCTGGGCGGGACAGGGCTCCTACGAGCAGTACTTC
j_gene: TRBJ2-7
abundance: NA
d_gene: TRBD1
v_gene: TRBV11-2

CDR3aa: CASSVNQRGRGDQETQYF
CDR3nt: TGTGCCAGCAGTGTGAATCAAAGGGGGCGCGGGGACCAAGAGACCCAGTACTTC
j_gene: TRBJ2-5
abundance: NA
d_gene: NA
v_gene: TRBV2

CDR3aa: CASSLATGTGIYEQYF
CDR3nt: TGTGCCAGCAGCTTGGCAACCGGGACAGGGATTTACGAGCAGTACTTC
j_gene: TRBJ2-7
abundance: NA
d_gene: TRBD1
v_gene: TRBV7-6

CDR3aa: CASSDISGEETQYF
CDR3nt: TGCGCCAGCAGTGACATAAGCGGGGAAGAGACCCAGTACTTC
j_gene: TRBJ2-5
abundance: NA
d_gene: TRBD2
v_gene: TRBV10-2

CDR3aa: CASSPREGSTGELFF
CDR3nt: TGTGCCAGCAGCCCTCGGGAAGGGAGCACCGGGGAGCTGTTTTTT
j_gene: TRBJ2-2
abundance: NA
d_gene: NA
v_gene: TRBV9

CDR3aa: CASSFTGGAYNEQFF
CDR3nt: TGTGCCAGCAGCTTTACAGGGGGCGCGTACAATGAGCAGTTCTTC
j_gene: TRBJ2-1
abundance: NA
d_gene: TRBD1
v_gene: TRBV11-2

CDR3aa: CASTPLAVAKNIQYF
CDR3nt: TGTGCCAGCACCCCACTAGCGGTAGCCAAAAACATTCAGTACTTC
j_gene: TRBJ2-4
abundance: once
d_gene: TRBD2
v_gene: TRBV6-5

CDR3aa: CASSDKQGLGEKLFF
CDR3nt: TGTGCCAGCAGTGACAAACAGGGCCTAGGAGAAAAACTGTTTTTT
j_gene: TRBJ1-4
abundance: NA
d_gene: NA
v_gene: TRBV25-1